This T cell receptor beta chain was profiled in a study of metastatic and nonmetastatic thyroid tumors. No patient had received any treatment before thyroid surgery. Study-level findings and limits: Significantly higher TCR beta diversity was reportedly seen in malignant thyroid tumors than benign nodules, in blood and tumor.

The sample holds many counts of this clone. Its antigen is undetermined. The same CDR3 can be traced to other DNA sequences in this sample. The CDR3 consists of 12 residues. Germline CDR1 and CDR2: ENHRY and SYGVKD. The ends were cut back, 3 bases at V and 3 bases at J, with 3 bases in the middle. TCRdb re-clonotyped the PCR reads through MiXCR. The repertoire includes about 59,000 clones, 15% to 20% of them detected once, and roughly a tenth sits in the top ten. The sequenced sample consisted of blood. The sequence was collected from a male donor with papillary thyroid cancer or a benign thyroid nodule (not recorded which). Some clones in this sample may be carry-over from other donors' samples. The rearrangement uses TRBV10-3 and TRBJ1-3, with D hard to call. The CDR3, as DNA: TGTGCCATCAGTGACGTTGGAAACACCATATATTTT. This encodes CAISDVGNTIYF.